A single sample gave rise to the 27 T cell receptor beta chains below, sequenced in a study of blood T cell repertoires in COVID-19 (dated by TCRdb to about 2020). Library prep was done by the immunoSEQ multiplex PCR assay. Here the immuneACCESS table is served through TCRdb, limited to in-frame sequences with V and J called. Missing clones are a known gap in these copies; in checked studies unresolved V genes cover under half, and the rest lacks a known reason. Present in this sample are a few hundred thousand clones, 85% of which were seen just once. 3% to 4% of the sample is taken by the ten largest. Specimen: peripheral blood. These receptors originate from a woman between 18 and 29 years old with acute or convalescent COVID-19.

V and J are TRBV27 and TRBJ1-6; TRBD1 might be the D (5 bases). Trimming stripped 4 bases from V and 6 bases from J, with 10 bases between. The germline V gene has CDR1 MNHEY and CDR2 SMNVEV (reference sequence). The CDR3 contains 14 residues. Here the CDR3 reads CASSYRGPNSPLHF. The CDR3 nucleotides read TGTGCCAGCAGTTATAGGGGCCCTAATTCACCCCTCCACTTT.

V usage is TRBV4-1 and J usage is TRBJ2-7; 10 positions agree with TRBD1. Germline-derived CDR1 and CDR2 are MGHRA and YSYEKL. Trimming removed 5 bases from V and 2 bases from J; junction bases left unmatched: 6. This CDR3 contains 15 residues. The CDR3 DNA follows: TGCGCCAGCAGCATCTCCGGGACAGGGGCCTACGAGCAGTACTTC. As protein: CASSISGTGAYEQYF.

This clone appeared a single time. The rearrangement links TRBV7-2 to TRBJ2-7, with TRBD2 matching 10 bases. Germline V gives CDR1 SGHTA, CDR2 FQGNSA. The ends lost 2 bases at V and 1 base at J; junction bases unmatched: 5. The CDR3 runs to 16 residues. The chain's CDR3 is CASSLPLAGGSYEQYF. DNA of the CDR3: TGTGCCAGCAGCTTACCCTTAGCGGGGGGATCCTACGAGCAGTACTTC.

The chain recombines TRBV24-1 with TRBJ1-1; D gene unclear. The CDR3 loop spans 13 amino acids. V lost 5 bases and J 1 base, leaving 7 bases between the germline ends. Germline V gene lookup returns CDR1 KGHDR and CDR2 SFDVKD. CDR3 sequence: CATSGQANTEAFF. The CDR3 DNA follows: TGTGCCACCAGTGGGCAGGCGAACACTGAAGCTTTCTTT.

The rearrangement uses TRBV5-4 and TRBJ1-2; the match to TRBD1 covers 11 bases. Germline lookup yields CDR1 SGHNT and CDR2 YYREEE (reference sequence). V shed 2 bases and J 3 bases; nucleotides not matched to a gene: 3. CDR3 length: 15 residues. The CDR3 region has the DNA TGTGCCAGCAGCTTACCGGGACAGGGGGACTATGGCTACACCTTC. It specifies CASSLPGQGDYGYTF.

DNA for the CDR3: TGTGCCTGGGGACTAGCGGAGTACAATGAGCAGTTCTTC. Its protein product is CAWGLAEYNEQFF. The rearrangement links TRBV30 to TRBJ2-1; 10 bases align to TRBD2. The germline V gene has CDR1 GTSNPN and CDR2 SVGIG (reference sequence). Trimming took 5 bases from V and 4 from J; bases not matched to a gene: 2. The CDR3 totals 13 residues.

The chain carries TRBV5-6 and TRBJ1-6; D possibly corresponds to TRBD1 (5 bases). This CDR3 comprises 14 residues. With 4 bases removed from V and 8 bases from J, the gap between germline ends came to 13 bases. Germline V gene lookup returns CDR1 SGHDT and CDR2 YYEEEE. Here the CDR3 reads CASSATTGHSPLHF. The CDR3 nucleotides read TGTGCCAGCAGCGCGACAACAGGCCATTCACCCCTCCACTTT.

This CDR3 reads CASRRSSYEQYF. The CDR3 DNA reads as TGTGCCAGCAGGCGTAGCTCCTACGAGCAGTACTTC. The chain combines TRBV12-3 or TRBV12-4 with TRBJ2-7; D remains ambiguous. The CDR3 runs to 12 residues. Deletions cut 6 bases from V and 0 bases from J, with 6 bases between.

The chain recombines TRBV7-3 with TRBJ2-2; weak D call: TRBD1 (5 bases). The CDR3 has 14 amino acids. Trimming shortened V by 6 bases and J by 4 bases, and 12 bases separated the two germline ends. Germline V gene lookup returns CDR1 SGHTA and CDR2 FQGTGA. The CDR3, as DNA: TGTGCCAGCAGTCGACAGACGATCACCGGGGAGCTGTTTTTT. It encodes CASSRQTITGELFF.

CDR3 region: CASSPRTGGNQPQHF. The CDR3 region has the DNA TGTGCCAGCAGTCCCCGGACAGGGGGCAATCAGCCCCAGCATTTT. The chain links TRBV27 to TRBJ1-5; 9 nucleotides agree with TRBD1. Per germline, CDR1 MNHEY and CDR2 SMNVEV (reference sequence). Trimming took 5 bases from V and 2 from J; bases not matched to a gene: 4. CDR3 length: 15 amino acids.

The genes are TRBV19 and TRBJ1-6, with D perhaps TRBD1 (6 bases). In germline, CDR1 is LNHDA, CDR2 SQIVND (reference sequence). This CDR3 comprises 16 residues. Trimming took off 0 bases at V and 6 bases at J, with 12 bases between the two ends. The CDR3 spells CASSIDNRALNSPLHF. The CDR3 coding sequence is TGTGCCAGTAGTATAGACAACAGGGCCCTTAATTCACCCCTCCACTTT.

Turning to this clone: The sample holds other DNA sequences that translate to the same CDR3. The CDR3 loop reads CASSVISGNYGYTF. The CDR3 DNA sequence: TGTGCCAGCAGCGTAATTTCGGGGAACTATGGCTACACCTTC. V gene TRBV9 combines with J gene TRBJ1-2, with D unclear. Germline V gives CDR1 SGDLS, CDR2 YYNGEE. The V gene lost 1 base and the J gene lost 2 bases, with 9 bases spanning the gap. This CDR3 has 14 amino acids.

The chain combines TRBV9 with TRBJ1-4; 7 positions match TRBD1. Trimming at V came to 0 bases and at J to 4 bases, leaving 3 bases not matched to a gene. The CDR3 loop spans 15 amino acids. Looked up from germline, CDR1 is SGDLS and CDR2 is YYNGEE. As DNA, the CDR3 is TGTGCCAGCAGCGTAGCCGGGACAGATAATGAAAAACTGTTTTTT. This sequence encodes CASSVAGTDNEKLFF.

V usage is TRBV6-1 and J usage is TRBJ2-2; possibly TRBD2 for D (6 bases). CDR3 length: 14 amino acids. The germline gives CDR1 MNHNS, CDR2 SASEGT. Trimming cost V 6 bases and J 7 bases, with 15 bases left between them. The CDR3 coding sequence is TGTGCCAGCAGGGCTAGAAGAGCGGGCGGGGAGCTGTTTTTT. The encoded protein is CASRARRAGGELFF.

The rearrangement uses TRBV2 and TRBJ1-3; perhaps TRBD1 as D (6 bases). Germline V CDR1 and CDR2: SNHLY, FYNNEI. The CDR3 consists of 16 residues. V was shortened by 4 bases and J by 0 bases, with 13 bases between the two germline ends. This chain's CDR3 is CASSVGGQASGNTIYF. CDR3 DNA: TGTGCCAGCAGTGTAGGGGGACAAGCCTCTGGAAACACCATATATTTT.

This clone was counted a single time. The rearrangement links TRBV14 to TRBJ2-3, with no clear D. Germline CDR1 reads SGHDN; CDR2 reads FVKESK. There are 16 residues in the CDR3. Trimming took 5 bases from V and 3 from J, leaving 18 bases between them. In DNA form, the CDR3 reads TGTGCCAGCAGCAAAAACACGCTGATGAGGACAGATACGCAGTATTTT. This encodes CASSKNTLMRTDTQYF.

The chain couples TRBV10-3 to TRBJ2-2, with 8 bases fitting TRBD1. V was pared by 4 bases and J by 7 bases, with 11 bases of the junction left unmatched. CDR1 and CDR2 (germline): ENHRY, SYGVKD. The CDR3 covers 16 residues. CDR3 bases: TGTGCCATCAGTGTTTTCTTCCAGGGGGCAAACGGGGAGCTGTTTTTT. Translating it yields CAISVFFQGANGELFF.

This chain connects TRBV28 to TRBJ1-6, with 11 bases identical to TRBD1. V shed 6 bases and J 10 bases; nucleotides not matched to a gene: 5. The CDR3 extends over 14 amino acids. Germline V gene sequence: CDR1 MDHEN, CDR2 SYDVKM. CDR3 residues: CASSPGTGGSPLHF. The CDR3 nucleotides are TGTGCCAGCAGCCCCGGGACAGGGGGATCACCCCTCCACTTT.

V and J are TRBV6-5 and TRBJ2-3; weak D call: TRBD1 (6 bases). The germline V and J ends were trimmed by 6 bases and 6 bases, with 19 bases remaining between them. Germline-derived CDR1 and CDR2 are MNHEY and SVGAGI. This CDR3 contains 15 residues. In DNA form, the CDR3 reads TGTGCCAGCAGCACAGGGATTGTTATAATGGATACGCAGTATTTT. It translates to CASSTGIVIMDTQYF.

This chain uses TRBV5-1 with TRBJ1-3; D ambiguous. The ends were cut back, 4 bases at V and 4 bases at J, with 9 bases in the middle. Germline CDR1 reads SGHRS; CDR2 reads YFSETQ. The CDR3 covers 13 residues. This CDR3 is CASSPLPGNTIYF. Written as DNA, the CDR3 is TGCGCCAGCAGCCCCCTTCCGGGAAACACCATATATTTT.

CDR3 residues: CASSVTWGDYNEQFF. The CDR3 DNA reads as TGTGCCAGCAGCGTTACGTGGGGGGACTACAATGAGCAGTTCTTC. The V gene is TRBV9, the J gene TRBJ2-1; D is possibly TRBD2 (6 bases). V was cut by 2 bases and J by 3 bases, with 12 bases left in between. Germline CDR1 and CDR2: SGDLS and YYNGEE. This CDR3 spans 15 amino acids.

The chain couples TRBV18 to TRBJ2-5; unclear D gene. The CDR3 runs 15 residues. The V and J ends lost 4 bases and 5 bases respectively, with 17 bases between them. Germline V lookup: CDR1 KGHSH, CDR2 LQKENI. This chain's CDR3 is CASSLDFISSETQYF. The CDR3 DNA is TGTGCCAGCTCACTAGACTTTATTTCTTCCGAGACCCAGTACTTC.

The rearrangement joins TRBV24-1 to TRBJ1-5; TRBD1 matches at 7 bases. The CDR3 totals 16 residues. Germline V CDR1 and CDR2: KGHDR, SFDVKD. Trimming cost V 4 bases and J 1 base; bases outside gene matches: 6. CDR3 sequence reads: CATSDQKQGSNQPQHF. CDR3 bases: TGTGCCACCAGTGACCAGAAACAGGGGAGCAATCAGCCCCAGCATTTT.

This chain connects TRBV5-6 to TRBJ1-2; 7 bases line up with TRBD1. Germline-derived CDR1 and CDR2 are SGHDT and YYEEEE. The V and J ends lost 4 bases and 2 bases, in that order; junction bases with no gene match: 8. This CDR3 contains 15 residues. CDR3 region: CASSLDREENYGYTF. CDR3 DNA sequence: TGTGCCAGCAGCCTAGACAGGGAGGAGAACTATGGCTACACCTTC.

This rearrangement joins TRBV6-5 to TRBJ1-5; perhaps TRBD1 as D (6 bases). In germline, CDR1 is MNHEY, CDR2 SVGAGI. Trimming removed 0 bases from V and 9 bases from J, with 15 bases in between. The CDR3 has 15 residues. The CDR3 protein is CASSYSQDSSWPQHF. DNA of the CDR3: TGTGCCAGCAGTTACTCTCAGGACAGCAGTTGGCCCCAGCATTTT.

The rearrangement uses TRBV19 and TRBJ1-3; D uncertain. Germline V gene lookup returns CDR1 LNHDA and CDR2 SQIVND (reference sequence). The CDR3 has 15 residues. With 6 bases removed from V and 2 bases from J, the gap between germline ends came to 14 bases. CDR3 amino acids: CASSAHSTAGNTIYF. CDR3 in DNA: TGTGCCAGTAGCGCCCACTCCACCGCTGGAAACACCATATATTTT.

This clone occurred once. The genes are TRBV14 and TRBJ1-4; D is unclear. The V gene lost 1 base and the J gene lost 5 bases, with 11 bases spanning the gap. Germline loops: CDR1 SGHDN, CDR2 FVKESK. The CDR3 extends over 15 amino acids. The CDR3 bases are TGTGCCAGCAGCCAAGTTGCAGGACTCAATGAAAAACTGTTTTTT. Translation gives CASSQVAGLNEKLFF. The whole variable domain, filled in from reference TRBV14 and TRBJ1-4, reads EAGVTQFPSHSVIEKGQTVTLRCDPISGHDNLYWYRRVMGKEIKFLLHFVKESKQDESGMPNNRFLAERTGGTYSTLKVQPAELEDSGVYFCASSQVAGLNEKLFFGSGTQLSVL.